Listed below are T cell receptor beta chains from one sample, sequenced in a study of Graves' ophthalmopathy and Graves' hyperthyroidism. TCRdb processed the multiplex PCR reads anew with MiXCR; each CDR3 protein has one entry. The sample includes roughly 420,000 distinct CDR3 sequences, around 21% seen only once; the top ten take around 3.2%. Sequencing was carried out using peripheral blood. The receptor set was obtained from a young woman with stable Graves' hyperthyroidism. CDR3s leave out the opening cysteine and the closing phenylalanine or tryptophan.

V,J,CDR3
TRBV28,TRBJ2-5,ASSLWAEQETQY
TRBV30,TRBJ1-5,AWSERVAQPQH
TRBV6-1,TRBJ1-2,ASSDAGGLGYT
TRBV20-1,TRBJ1-5,SLSRGSVRQPQH
TRBV30,TRBJ1-2,AWSPTTGFYGYT
TRBV5-1,TRBJ2-7,ASSFTADEQY
TRBV7-9,TRBJ2-5,ASSLPGTSKETQY
TRBV29-1,TRBJ1-2,SVRDNYGYT
TRBV20-1,TRBJ2-2,SARPPGVGTGELF
TRBV30,TRBJ1-1,AWRAGRNTEAF
TRBV6-2/TRBV6-3,TRBJ2-2,ASSYSRLAGYTGELF
TRBV4-3,TRBJ1-5,ASSQDVGRSNQPQH
TRBV20-1,TRBJ1-3,SAGQGPGPGNTIY
TRBV7-2,TRBJ2-5,ASSLAAASGETQY
TRBV2,TRBJ2-5,ASRDPTANQETQY
TRBV5-8,TRBJ1-1,ASSLVAGGPNTEAF
TRBV7-9,TRBJ1-1,ASSQRDSYEAF
TRBV28,TRBJ2-3,ASSPRGVGKQY
TRBV6-5,TRBJ2-7,ASSYGRDRGPYEQY
TRBV2,TRBJ1-1,ASSVEPTEAF
TRBV18,TRBJ1-6,ASSPKGASNSPLH
TRBV15,TRBJ1-4,ATSRSRGQGSEKLF